Presented here are 23 T cell receptor beta chains from one specimen sequenced in a study of T cells in Graves' hyperthyroidism and ophthalmopathy. It was RNA transcripts that yielded the amplified TCR beta CDR3 regions. During a first-round RT-PCR of the TCR CDR3, the HTBI primer set was used. Each CDR3 protein gets one entry after TCRdb re-called the multiplex PCR reads with MiXCR. The table lists roughly 420,000 distinct CDR3 sequences, 15% to 19% of them singletons. Sequencing was done on a sample of blood. The source of these receptors is a woman between 18 and 30 years old with Graves' hyperthyroidism.

This clonotype was recorded many times. This chain joins TRBV7-2 and TRBJ2-5; D might be TRBD1 (6 bases). The germline V gene has CDR1 SGHTA and CDR2 FQGNSA. Trimming took 5 bases from V and 1 from J, leaving 17 bases between them. This CDR3 region has 16 residues. Written as DNA, the CDR3 is TGTGCCAGCAGCCCAGGGGTATGGGTCGTCCAAGAGACCCAGTACTTC. It encodes CASSPGVWVVQETQYF.

The sample holds many counts of this clonotype. This chain links TRBV12-3 or TRBV12-4 with TRBJ1-1; 7 nucleotides line up with TRBD1. The J segment lost 8 bases and the V segment lost 3 bases, leaving 3 bases of the junction unmatched. The CDR3 spans 12 residues. CDR3 nucleotides: TGTGCCAGCAGTTTCGGACAGGCGGAAGCTTTCTTT. Translated: CASSFGQAEAFF.

This clonotype was seen ten or more times. The rearrangement joins TRBV20-1 to TRBJ2-7; 8 nucleotides line up with TRBD2. The length of the CDR3 is 14 residues. J was trimmed by 3 bases and V by 1 base; bases with no gene match: 5. CDR1 DFQATT and CDR2 SNEGSKA come from the germline V gene (reference sequence). CDR3 sequence reads: CSARVGRGDYEQYF. The CDR3 DNA reads as TGCAGTGCTAGAGTCGGGCGGGGGGACTACGAGCAGTACTTC.

This clonotype was found many times. This chain uses TRBV12-3 or TRBV12-4 with TRBJ2-1, with 11 nucleotides matching TRBD1. This CDR3 has 14 residues. Trimming removed 10 bases from V and 8 bases from J; junction bases left unmatched: 10. CDR3 sequence (DNA): TGTGCCACGGGGGACAGGGGGGGTACAGATGAGCAGTTCTTC. Translation gives CATGDRGGTDEQFF.

Note on this clonotype: This could be a read error, since a much larger clone is one nucleotide away. The V call is TRBV7-9, the J call TRBJ1-2; 7 bases map to TRBD1. The CDR3 is made up of 15 amino acids. Germline V CDR1 and CDR2: SEHNR, FQNEAQ (reference sequence). The chain's CDR3 is CASSIRQGANHGYTF. The CDR3 DNA reads as TGTGCCAGCAGCATTCGACAGGGCGCTAACCATGGCTACACCTTC.

This clonotype came up many times. This chain links TRBV12-3 or TRBV12-4 with TRBJ2-7; 13 bases are shared with TRBD2. V shed 4 bases, J shed 4 bases, and the junction held 10 bases outside the gene matches. The CDR3 is 17 residues long. This chain's CDR3 is CASSSGTSGVMGYEQYF. In DNA form, the CDR3 reads TGTGCCAGCAGTTCCGGGACTAGCGGGGTTATGGGTTACGAGCAGTACTTC.

This chain joins TRBV29-1 and TRBJ2-7, with TRBD2 matching 9 bases. The trim removed 4 bases at V and 3 bases at J, leaving 4 bases unmatched. The CDR3 length is 13 residues. Germline lookup yields CDR1 SQVTM and CDR2 ANQGSEA. The CDR3 DNA reads TGCAGCGTTGGGCGGGGGGGGAGCTACGAGCAGTACTTC. Its translation is CSVGRGGSYEQYF.

This clonotype was counted between two and nine times. The rearrangement joins TRBV5-4 to TRBJ1-5; no reliable D call. This CDR3 has 15 residues. CDR1 SGHNT and CDR2 YYREEE come from the germline V gene (reference sequence). V shed 4 bases and J shed 6 bases, with 17 bases lying between them. The CDR3 loop reads CASSMDGSWAQPQHF. CDR3 nucleotides: TGTGCCAGCAGCATGGACGGGAGTTGGGCTCAGCCCCAGCATTTT.

This clonotype was observed many times. This chain connects TRBV2 to TRBJ2-3, with a tentative D call TRBD1 (6 bases). The CDR3 contains 13 residues. Germline V CDR1 and CDR2: SNHLY, FYNNEI. The ends were cut back, 5 bases at V and 6 bases at J, with 12 bases in the middle. CDR3 residues: CASSNRGGDTQYF. The CDR3 DNA follows: TGTGCCAGCAGTAACCGAGGGGGTGATACGCAGTATTTT.

The chain combines TRBV6-1 with TRBJ2-5; D unresolved. Germline CDR1 reads MNHNS; CDR2 reads SASEGT. The CDR3 has 17 residues. V gave up 6 bases and J gave up 5 bases, with 25 bases separating them. CDR3: CASRPRPSLRTWETQYF. CDR3 sequence (DNA): TGTGCCAGCAGACCTAGACCCTCGCTGCGAACGTGGGAGACCCAGTACTTC.

Many counts were recorded for this clonotype. The chain recombines TRBV7-8 with TRBJ1-1, with D hard to call. This CDR3 comprises 11 residues. V shed 0 bases and J shed 10 bases, with 6 bases lying between them. Per germline, CDR1 SGHVS and CDR2 FQNEAQ. The CDR3 sequence is CASSLADGAFF. As DNA, the CDR3 is TGTGCCAGCAGCTTAGCCGACGGAGCTTTCTTT.

This clonotype was picked up many times. J is TRBJ2-7 and V is TRBV7-9; D is uncertain. The CDR3 is 11 amino acids. The V end was cut by 4 bases, the J end by 3 bases, with 4 bases between. The germline V gene has CDR1 SEHNR and CDR2 FQNEAQ (reference sequence). CDR3: CASSSVYEQYF. CDR3 DNA sequence: TGTGCCAGCAGCTCCGTCTACGAGCAGTACTTC.

The chain links TRBV2 to TRBJ1-5; 11 positions match TRBD1. CDR1 and CDR2 (germline): SNHLY, FYNNEI. The CDR3 runs to 15 residues. With V trimmed by 6 bases and J by 3 bases, 4 bases remained unmatched. This CDR3 is CASRAGQGANQPQHF. The CDR3 nucleotides are TGTGCCAGCAGAGCAGGACAGGGGGCCAATCAGCCCCAGCATTTT. Complete variable domain (other parts from reference TRBV2 and TRBJ1-5): EPEVTQTPSHQVTQMGQEVILRCVPISNHLYFYWYRQILGQKVEFLVSFYNNEISEKSEIFDDQFSVERPDGSNFTLKIRSTKLEDSAMYFCASRAGQGANQPQHFGDGTRLSIL.

The chain couples TRBV6-1 to TRBJ2-7; the D call may be TRBD1 or TRBD2 (5 bases each). Trimming pared 6 bases from V and 6 bases from J, leaving 18 bases between. In germline, CDR1 is MNHNS, CDR2 SASEGT. The CDR3 extends over 14 amino acids. This CDR3 is CASSPGMGTGEQYF. CDR3 coding DNA: TGTGCCAGCAGCCCTGGAATGGGGACCGGCGAGCAGTACTTC.

Ten or more counts support this clonotype. The chain has TRBV27 and TRBJ2-1, with D hard to call. V gave up 5 bases and J gave up 5 bases, with 10 bases separating them. CDR1 is MNHEY, CDR2 SMNVEV, per germline (reference sequence). The CDR3 sequence is 13 residues long. The CDR3 reads CASSAMDNNEQFF. The CDR3 region has the DNA TGTGCCAGCAGTGCAATGGATAACAATGAGCAGTTCTTC.

This clonotype was recorded at least ten times. CDR3: CASSAGTGSTEAFF. The CDR3 bases are TGTGCCAGCAGTGCGGGTACAGGGTCCACTGAAGCTTTCTTT. The gene calls are TRBV2 and TRBJ1-1, with D tentatively TRBD1 (6 bases). Germline CDR1 and CDR2: SNHLY and FYNNEI. Between the trimmed V and J ends, which lost 4 bases and 4 bases, there was a span of 13 bases. The CDR3 runs 14 residues.

At least ten counts were recorded for this clonotype. The chain is built from TRBV12-3 or TRBV12-4 and TRBJ2-5; 7 nucleotides agree with TRBD1. The ends lost 2 bases at V and 3 bases at J; junction bases unmatched: 6. This CDR3 spans 15 amino acids. The chain's CDR3 is CASSLNTGTEETQYF. The CDR3 DNA reads as TGTGCCAGCAGTTTAAATACAGGGACAGAAGAGACCCAGTACTTC.

The gene calls are TRBV11-2 and TRBJ2-2, with 16 bases aligning to TRBD2. V was clipped by 9 bases and J by 6 bases; unmatched bases: 10. The CDR3 spans 17 residues. Germline V lookup: CDR1 SGHAT, CDR2 FQNNGV. The CDR3 region is CASSIGGTSGGAGELFF. In nucleotides, the CDR3 is TGTGCCAGTAGTATCGGCGGGACTAGCGGGGGGGCCGGGGAGCTGTTTTTT. The entire variable domain, with the rest obtained from reference TRBV11-2 and TRBJ2-2, is as follows: EAGVAQSPRYKIIEKRQSVAFWCNPISGHATLYWYQQILGQGPKLLIQFQNNGVVDDSQLPKDRFSAERLKGVDSTLKIQPAKLEDSAVYLCASSIGGTSGGAGELFFGEGSRLTVL.

In its sample, this clonotype is medium-sized (0.01 to 0.1%). The CDR3 protein is CASSGLEGTDTQYF. The CDR3 region has the DNA TGTGCCAGCAGTGGACTAGAGGGCACAGATACGCAGTATTTT. This sequence joins TRBV2 and TRBJ2-3; a weak D match, TRBD2 (6 bases). The CDR3 totals 14 residues. V lost 4 bases and J lost 1, with 9 bases in between. CDR1 SNHLY and CDR2 FYNNEI come from the germline V gene.

This clonotype was recorded many times. The CDR3 nucleotides are TGTGCCAGCAGCGTAGCTGGTAGTGCAGGGGAAGCTTTCTTT. Translating gives CASSVAGSAGEAFF. The V and J genes are TRBV9 and TRBJ1-1, with D perhaps matching TRBD1 (5 bases). Between the trimmed V and J ends, which lost 0 bases and 8 bases, there was a span of 14 bases. The CDR3 runs 14 residues. Looked up from germline, CDR1 is SGDLS and CDR2 is YYNGEE.

As for this clonotype: Since a much larger clone is just one base distant, this may be a read error. The chain combines TRBV6-2 or TRBV6-3 with TRBJ2-1; perhaps D is TRBD1 or TRBD2 (6 bases each). The CDR3 contains 19 residues. The germline V gene has CDR1 MNHEY and CDR2 SVGEGT. The CDR3 is CARASRGGTPSLIYSEQFF. Here the CDR3 DNA reads TGTGCCAGAGCTTCCCGAGGGGGGACTCCAAGTTTAATCTACAGTGAGCAGTTCTTC.

This clonotype was found many times. The chain couples TRBV20-1 to TRBJ1-5, with 8 positions matching TRBD1. Germline trimming cut 6 bases from V and 1 base from J; bases unmatched to any gene: 2. The germline V gene has CDR1 DFQATT and CDR2 SNEGSKA (reference sequence). This CDR3 contains 13 residues. CDR3 protein: CSAWTGSNQPQHF. In DNA, the CDR3 is TGCAGTGCGTGGACAGGGAGCAATCAGCCCCAGCATTTT.

The chain links TRBV20-1 to TRBJ2-3, with 10 bases that match TRBD2. V was clipped by 0 bases and J by 1 base; unmatched bases: 4. Germline V gene data show CDR1 as DFQATT and CDR2 as SNEGSKA (reference sequence). CDR3 length: 16 amino acids. The CDR3 is CSARDSLAGGTDTQYF. The CDR3, as DNA: TGCAGTGCTAGAGATTCCCTAGCGGGAGGCACAGATACGCAGTATTTT.